The 14 T cell receptor beta chains presented below share a single source sample, sequenced in a study of regulatory T cells in long-lasting Graves disease. Combining iRepertoire HTBI primers with Arm-PCR of CDR3 regions, the authors built TCR beta libraries. TCRdb fed the multiplex PCR reads into MiXCR, producing one record per CDR3 protein. Seen here are 420,000 or so distinct CDR3 sequences, about 17% observed once, and the top ten hold 20% to 25%. The time point was: newly diagnosed GD, antithyroid drugs for less than 3 months. There was RNA extracted from PBMCs, and the TCR library was made from it. These same data were also listed under a study on T cells in Graves' hyperthyroidism and ophthalmopathy.

Sequencing was performed on peripheral blood mononuclear cells (PBMCs), taken at new diagnosis, from a patient treated with antithyroid drugs. The receptors derive from a woman under 30 with Graves disease.

V gene TRBV7-9 combines with J gene TRBJ1-6; D possibly corresponds to TRBD1 (5 bases). Trimming took 6 bases from V and 7 from J, leaving 13 bases between them. Per the germline V gene, CDR1 is SEHNR and CDR2 is FQNEAQ (reference sequence). The CDR3 extends over 14 amino acids. The chain's CDR3 is CASRDKYSNSPLHF. The CDR3 DNA is TGTGCCAGCAGGGACAAGTATTCCAATTCACCCCTCCACTTT.

The sample holds many counts of this clonotype. The rearrangement links TRBV7-2 to TRBJ2-3, with D hard to call. Trimming stripped 1 base from V and 2 bases from J, with 10 bases between. CDR1 SGHTA and CDR2 FQGNSA come from the germline V gene. CDR3 size: 15 residues. The CDR3, as DNA: TGTGCCAGCAGCTTAGTGGGTTCTACCACAGATACGCAGTATTTT. It encodes CASSLVGSTTDTQYF. Full variable domain (remainder filled in from reference TRBV7-2 and TRBJ2-3): GAGVSQSPSNKVTEKGKDVELRCDPISGHTALYWYRQSLGQGLEFLIYFQGNSAPDKSGLPSDRFSAERTGGSVSTLTIQRTQQEDSAVYLCASSLVGSTTDTQYFGPGTRLTVL.

This clonotype appeared many times. The junction differs from germline at one of its ends, possibly a read error. The rearrangement links TRBV4-1 to TRBJ2-1; D is unresolved. The germline CDR1 and CDR2 sequences are MGHRA and YSYEKL. This CDR3 contains 11 residues. CDR3 nucleotides: TGCGCCAGCAGCCAGTACACTGAGCAGTTCTTC. Translation gives CASSQYTEQFF.

This clonotype has ten or more counts. The V call is TRBV19, the J call TRBJ1-1; D uncertain. This CDR3 region has 14 residues. V was shortened by 3 bases and J by 1 base, with 9 bases between the two germline ends. CDR1 LNHDA and CDR2 SQIVND come from the germline V gene (reference sequence). DNA of the CDR3: TGTGCCAGTAGTATGGTACAGACGAACACTGAAGCTTTCTTT. Translation gives CASSMVQTNTEAFF.

This clonotype was seen repeatedly, ten times or more. This chain uses TRBV2 with TRBJ2-3; 15 bases agree with TRBD2. The end of the DNA fits TRBJ2-5 better, so the J call may be wrong. Germline CDR1 SNHLY, CDR2 FYNNEI. This CDR3 has 16 amino acids. The CDR3 nucleotides are TGTGCCAGCAGGGCCGGACTAGCGGGGGGGACTTGGACCCAGTACTTC. As protein: CASRAGLAGGTWTQYF.

Only a few counts were recorded for this clonotype. The chain is built from TRBV6-2 or TRBV6-3 and TRBJ2-1; 9 bases line up with TRBD2. CDR3 length: 15 amino acids. V was clipped by 5 bases and J by 8 bases; unmatched bases: 10. CDR1 and CDR2 from the germline V gene are MNHEY and SVGEGT. Here the CDR3 DNA reads TGTGCCAGCAGTGAATCCATCCTAGCGGGATATGAGCAGTTCTTC. Its translation: CASSESILAGYEQFF.

This clonotype has a count of ten or more. The V call is TRBV12-3 or TRBV12-4, the J call TRBJ2-3; possibly TRBD1 for D (6 bases). This CDR3 has 15 residues. The V end lost 5 bases, the J end lost 0 bases, and 12 bases lay between the germline ends. CDR3 protein: CASSGDTFSTDTQYF. The CDR3 nucleotides are TGTGCCAGCAGTGGGGACACGTTTAGCACAGATACGCAGTATTTT.

The sample holds a few counts of this clonotype. This chain joins TRBV18 and TRBJ2-5, with D possibly matching TRBD1 (5 bases). Germline-derived CDR1 and CDR2 are KGHSH and LQKENI. This CDR3 contains 14 residues. The V gene lost 0 bases and the J gene lost 3 bases, with 8 bases spanning the gap. In DNA form, the CDR3 reads TGTGCCAGCTCACCACCCCAGGGAAAAGAGACCCAGTACTTC. It specifies CASSPPQGKETQYF.

This clonotype was counted many times. This chain joins TRBV5-5 and TRBJ2-5; 9 bases fit TRBD1. J lost 4 bases, V lost 4 bases, and 8 bases had no gene match. The CDR3 has 15 residues. Germline CDR1 is SGHKS and CDR2 is YYEKEE (reference sequence). The CDR3 DNA reads as TGTGCCAGCAGCGAACCCGGGACAGGGAGAGAGACCCAGTACTTC. It is translated as CASSEPGTGRETQYF.

The J gene is TRBJ2-1, the V gene TRBV6-2 or TRBV6-3, with D possibly being TRBD1 or TRBD2 (6 bases each). Per germline, CDR1 MNHEY and CDR2 SVGEGT. This CDR3 has 15 amino acids. Trimming pared 7 bases from V and 6 bases from J, leaving 19 bases between. The CDR3 DNA follows: TGTGCCAGCACTATAGGGGGGACGGCGTCCAATGAGCAGTTCTTC. It specifies CASTIGGTASNEQFF.

This clonotype has ten or more counts. The chain combines TRBV11-3 with TRBJ1-1, with D unclear. Trimming removed 2 bases from V and 1 base from J, with 8 bases in between. The CDR3 extends over 14 amino acids. Germline loops: CDR1 SGHNT, CDR2 YENEEA. The CDR3 nucleotides are TGTGCCAGCAGCTTATTCCCGGGGAACACTGAAGCTTTCTTT. Amino acid sequence: CASSLFPGNTEAFF.

This clonotype was seen ten or more times. The chain couples TRBV7-2 to TRBJ2-7, with TRBD2 matching over 13 bases. The J segment lost 6 bases and the V segment lost 5 bases, leaving 10 bases of the junction unmatched. This CDR3 contains 16 residues. Germline V gene data show CDR1 as SGHTA and CDR2 as FQGNSA. DNA of the CDR3: TGTGCCAGCAGCAGAGTGCCGGGACTAGCGGGGACCGAGCAGTACTTC. Its translation is CASSRVPGLAGTEQYF.

J is TRBJ2-2 and V is TRBV27; tentative D call: TRBD1 (6 bases). Per germline, CDR1 MNHEY and CDR2 SMNVEV (reference sequence). The CDR3 length is 14 residues. Trimming cost V 5 bases and J 3 bases, with 10 bases left between them. The DNA of the CDR3 is TGTGCCAGCAGTATCAGGGGTTACACCGGGGAGCTGTTTTTT. As protein: CASSIRGYTGELFF.

At least ten counts were recorded for this clonotype. The chain links TRBV6-5 to TRBJ2-7; 9 nucleotides line up with TRBD1. This CDR3 is 14 amino acids long. The V gene end was trimmed by 2 bases and the J gene end by 6 bases; junction bases not matched to a gene: 5. Germline values: CDR1 MNHEY, CDR2 SVGAGI. The CDR3, as DNA: TGTGCCAGCAGTTACGCGGGACAGGGATCCGAGCAGTACTTC. Protein: CASSYAGQGSEQYF.